What follows is one T cell receptor (beta chain) and its context. The data were taken from a study of shared clonotypes between healthy human individuals. Sequencing was performed with immunoSEQ multiplex PCR; in TCRdb, only in-frame clones are kept and a portion is missing. In the table there are about 2.1 million clones, about 93% of which are singletons. Positively selected for CCR7, the CD45RO-negative cells used as naive CD8 cells excluded terminally differentiated effector memory CD45RA+ cells. The V and J ends lost 4 bases and 4 bases respectively, with 16 bases between them. Germline values: CDR1 SGDLS, CDR2 YYNGEE. The CDR3 covers 15 residues.

The gene calls are TRBV9 and TRBJ2-3; D is perhaps TRBD1 (5 bases). Sequencing was carried out using naive CD8+ T cells from PBMCs. This receptor was identified in a young man in good health. Some clones in this sample may be carry-over from other donors' samples. CDR3 sequence: CASSSLGQFSDTQYF. The CDR3 DNA is TGTGCCAGCAGCTCTCTGGGGCAATTTTCAGATACGCAGTATTTT.